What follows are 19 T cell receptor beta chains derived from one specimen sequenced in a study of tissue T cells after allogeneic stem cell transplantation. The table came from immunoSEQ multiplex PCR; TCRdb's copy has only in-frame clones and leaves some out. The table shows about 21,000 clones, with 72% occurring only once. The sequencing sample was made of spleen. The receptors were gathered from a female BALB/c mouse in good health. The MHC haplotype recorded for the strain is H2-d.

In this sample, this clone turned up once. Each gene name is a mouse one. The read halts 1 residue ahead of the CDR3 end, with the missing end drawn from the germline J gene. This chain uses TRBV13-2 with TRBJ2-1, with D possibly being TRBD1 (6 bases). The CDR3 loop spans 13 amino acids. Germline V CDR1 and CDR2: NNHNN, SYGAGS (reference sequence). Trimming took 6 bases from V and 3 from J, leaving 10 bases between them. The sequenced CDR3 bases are TGTGCCAGCGCCACAGGGATCTATGCTGAGCAGTTC. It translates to CASATGIYAEQF. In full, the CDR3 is CASATGIYAEQFF.

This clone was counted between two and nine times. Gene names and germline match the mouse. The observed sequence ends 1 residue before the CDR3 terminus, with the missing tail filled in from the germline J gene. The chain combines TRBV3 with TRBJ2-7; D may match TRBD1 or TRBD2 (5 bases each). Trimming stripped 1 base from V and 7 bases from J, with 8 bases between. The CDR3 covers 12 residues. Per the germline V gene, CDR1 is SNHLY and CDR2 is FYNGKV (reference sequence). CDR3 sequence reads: CASSLGGGEQYF. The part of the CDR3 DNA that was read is TGTGCCAGCAGCTTAGGGGGCGGAGAACAGTAC.

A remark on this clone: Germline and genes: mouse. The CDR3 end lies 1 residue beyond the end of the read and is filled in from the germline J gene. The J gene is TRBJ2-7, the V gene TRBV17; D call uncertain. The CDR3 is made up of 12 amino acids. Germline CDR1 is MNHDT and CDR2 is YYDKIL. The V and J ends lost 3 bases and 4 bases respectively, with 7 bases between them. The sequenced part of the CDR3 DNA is TGTGCTAGCAGTAGCGGCAGTTATGAACAGTAC. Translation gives CASSSGSYEQY. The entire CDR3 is CASSSGSYEQYF.

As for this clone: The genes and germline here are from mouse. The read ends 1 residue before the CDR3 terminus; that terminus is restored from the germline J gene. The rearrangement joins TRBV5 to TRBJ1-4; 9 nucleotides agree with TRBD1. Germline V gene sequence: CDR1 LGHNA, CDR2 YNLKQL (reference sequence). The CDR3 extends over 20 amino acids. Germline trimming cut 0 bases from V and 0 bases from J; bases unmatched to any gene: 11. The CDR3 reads CASSQDQGDRAPISNERLFF. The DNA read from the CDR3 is TGTGCCAGCAGCCAAGATCAGGGGGACAGGGCCCCTATTTCCAACGAAAGATTATTT.

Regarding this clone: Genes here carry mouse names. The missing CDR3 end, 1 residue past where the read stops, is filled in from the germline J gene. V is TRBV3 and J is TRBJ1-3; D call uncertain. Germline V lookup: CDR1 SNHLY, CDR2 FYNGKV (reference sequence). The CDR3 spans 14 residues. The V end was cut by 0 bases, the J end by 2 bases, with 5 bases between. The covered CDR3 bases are TGTGCCAGCAGCTTAGCGGGGACTGGAAATACGCTCTAT. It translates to CASSLAGTGNTLY. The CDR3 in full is CASSLAGTGNTLYF.

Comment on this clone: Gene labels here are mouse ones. The covered CDR3 bases are TGTGCCAGCGGTGATGCAGCGGGGGTCCAAGACACCCAGTAC. Protein: CASGDAAGVQDTQY. The whole CDR3 is CASGDAAGVQDTQYF. The V call is TRBV13-2, the J call TRBJ2-5; D may be TRBD1 or TRBD2 (5 bases each). The sequence runs out 1 residue before the end of the CDR3; the remainder is reconstructed from the germline J gene. CDR1 NNHNN and CDR2 SYGAGS come from the germline V gene (reference sequence). CDR3 length equals 15 residues. The V end was cut by 0 bases, the J end by 2 bases, with 10 bases between.

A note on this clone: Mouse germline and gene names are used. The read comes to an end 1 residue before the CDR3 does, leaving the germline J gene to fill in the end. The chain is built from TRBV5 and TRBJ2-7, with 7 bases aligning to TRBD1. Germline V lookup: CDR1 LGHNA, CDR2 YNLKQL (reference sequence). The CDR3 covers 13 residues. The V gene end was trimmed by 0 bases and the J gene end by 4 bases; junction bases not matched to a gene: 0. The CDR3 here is CASSQETGYEQYF. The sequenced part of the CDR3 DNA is TGTGCCAGCAGCCAAGAGACAGGGTATGAACAGTAC.

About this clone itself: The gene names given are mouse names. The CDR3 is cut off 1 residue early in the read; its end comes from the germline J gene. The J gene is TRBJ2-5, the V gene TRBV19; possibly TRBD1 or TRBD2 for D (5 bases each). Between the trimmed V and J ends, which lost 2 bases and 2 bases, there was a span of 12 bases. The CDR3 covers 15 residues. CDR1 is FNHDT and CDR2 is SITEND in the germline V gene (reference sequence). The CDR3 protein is CASSIPGVGQDTQYF. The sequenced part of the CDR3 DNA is TGTGCCAGCAGTATCCCGGGGGTGGGCCAAGACACCCAGTAC.

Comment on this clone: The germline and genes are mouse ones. The part of the CDR3 DNA that was read is TGTGCCAGCGGTGGACAGGGAGCGATTGCTGAGCAGTTC. Encoded protein: CASGGQGAIAEQF. From start to end, the CDR3 is CASGGQGAIAEQFF. The genes are TRBV13-2 and TRBJ2-1, with 7 bases lining up with TRBD1. The read stops 1 residue short of the end of the CDR3; the missing end is completed from the germline J gene. The CDR3 length is 14 residues. CDR1 is NNHNN and CDR2 is SYGAGS in the germline V gene (reference sequence). With 3 bases clipped from V and 6 bases from J, the junction kept 6 bases outside the gene matches.

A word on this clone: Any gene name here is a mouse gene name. The sequenced part of the CDR3 DNA is TGTGCCAGCGGTGATCCTGGGGGGGCGCCTAGTGCAGAAACGCTGTAT. Its translation: CASGDPGGAPSAETLY. From start to end, the CDR3 is CASGDPGGAPSAETLYF. The rearrangement uses TRBV13-2 and TRBJ2-3, with TRBD2 matching 10 bases. The CDR3 end lies 1 residue beyond the end of the read and is filled in from the germline J gene. CDR1 is NNHNN and CDR2 is SYGAGS in the germline V gene (reference sequence). CDR3 size: 17 residues. J was trimmed by 0 bases and V by 1 base; bases with no gene match: 5.

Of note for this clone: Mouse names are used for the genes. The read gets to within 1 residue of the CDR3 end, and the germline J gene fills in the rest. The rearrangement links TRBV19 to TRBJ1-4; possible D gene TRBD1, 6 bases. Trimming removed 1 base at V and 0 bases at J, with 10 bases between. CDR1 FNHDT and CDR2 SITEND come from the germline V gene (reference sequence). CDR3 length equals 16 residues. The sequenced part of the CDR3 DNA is TGTGCCAGCAGTATAAGGGGGGGTATTTCCAACGAAAGATTATTT. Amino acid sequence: CASSIRGGISNERLF. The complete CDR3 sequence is CASSIRGGISNERLFF.

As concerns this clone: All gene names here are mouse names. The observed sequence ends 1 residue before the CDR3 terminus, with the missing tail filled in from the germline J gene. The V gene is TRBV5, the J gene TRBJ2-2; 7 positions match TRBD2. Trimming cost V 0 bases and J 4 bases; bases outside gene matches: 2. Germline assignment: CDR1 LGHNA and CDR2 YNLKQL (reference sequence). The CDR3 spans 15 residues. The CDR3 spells CASSQDWGFTGQLYF. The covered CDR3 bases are TGTGCCAGCAGCCAAGACTGGGGGTTCACCGGGCAGCTCTAC.

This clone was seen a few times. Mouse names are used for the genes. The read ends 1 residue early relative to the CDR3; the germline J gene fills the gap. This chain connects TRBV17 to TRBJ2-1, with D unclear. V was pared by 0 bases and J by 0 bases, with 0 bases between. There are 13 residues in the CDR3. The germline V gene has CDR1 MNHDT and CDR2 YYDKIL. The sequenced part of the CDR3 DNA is TGTGCTAGCAGTAGAGATAACTATGCTGAGCAGTTC. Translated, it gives CASSRDNYAEQF. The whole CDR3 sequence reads CASSRDNYAEQFF.

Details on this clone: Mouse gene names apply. CDR3 DNA, as far as it was read: TGCACCTGCAGTGCCGGACAGAACCAAGACACCCAGTAC. Amino acid sequence: CTCSAGQNQDTQY. From start to end, the CDR3 is CTCSAGQNQDTQYF. J is TRBJ2-5 and V is TRBV1; perhaps TRBD1 as D (6 bases). The CDR3 goes on 1 residue after the read ends, and that part is filled in from the germline J gene. The CDR3 runs 14 residues. The V and J ends lost 3 bases and 0 bases respectively, with 7 bases between them. Germline lookup yields CDR1 NSQYPW and CDR2 LRSPGD (reference sequence).

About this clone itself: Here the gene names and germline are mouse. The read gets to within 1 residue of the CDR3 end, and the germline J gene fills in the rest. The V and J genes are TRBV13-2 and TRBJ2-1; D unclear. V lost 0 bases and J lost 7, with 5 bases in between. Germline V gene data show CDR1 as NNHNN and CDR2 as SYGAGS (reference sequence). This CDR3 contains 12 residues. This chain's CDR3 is CASGDAGAEQFF. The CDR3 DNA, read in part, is TGTGCCAGCGGTGATGCCGGGGCTGAGCAGTTC.

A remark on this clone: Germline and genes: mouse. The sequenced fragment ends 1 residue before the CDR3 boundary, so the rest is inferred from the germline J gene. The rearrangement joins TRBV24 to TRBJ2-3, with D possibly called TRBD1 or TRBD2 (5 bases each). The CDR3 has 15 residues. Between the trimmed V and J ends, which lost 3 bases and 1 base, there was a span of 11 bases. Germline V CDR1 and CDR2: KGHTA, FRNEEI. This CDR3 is CASSLRGRGAETLYF. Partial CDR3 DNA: TGTGCCAGCAGTCTCCGGGGCAGGGGTGCAGAAACGCTGTAT.

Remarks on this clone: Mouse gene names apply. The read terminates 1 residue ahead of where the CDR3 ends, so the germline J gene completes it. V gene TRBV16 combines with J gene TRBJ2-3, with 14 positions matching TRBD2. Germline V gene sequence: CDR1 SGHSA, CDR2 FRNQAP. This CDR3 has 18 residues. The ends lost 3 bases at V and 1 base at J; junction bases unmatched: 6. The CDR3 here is CASSFPGLGGRRAETLYF. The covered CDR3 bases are TGTGCAAGCAGCTTCCCGGGACTGGGGGGGCGCCGTGCAGAAACGCTGTAT.

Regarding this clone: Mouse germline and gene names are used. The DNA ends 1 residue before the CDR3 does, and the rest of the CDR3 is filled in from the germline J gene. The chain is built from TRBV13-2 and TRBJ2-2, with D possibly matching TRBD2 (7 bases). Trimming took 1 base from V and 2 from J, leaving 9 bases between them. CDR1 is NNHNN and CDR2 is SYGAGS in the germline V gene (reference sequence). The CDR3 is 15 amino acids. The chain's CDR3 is CASGDRGGNTGQLYF. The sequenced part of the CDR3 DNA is TGTGCCAGCGGTGATAGGGGGGGGAACACCGGGCAGCTCTAC.

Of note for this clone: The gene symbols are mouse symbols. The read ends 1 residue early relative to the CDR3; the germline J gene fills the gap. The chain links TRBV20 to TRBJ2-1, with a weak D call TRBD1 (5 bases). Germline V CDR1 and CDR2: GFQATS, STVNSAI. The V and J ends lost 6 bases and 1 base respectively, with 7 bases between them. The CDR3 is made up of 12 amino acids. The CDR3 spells CGARQNYAEQFF. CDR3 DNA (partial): TGTGGTGCGAGACAGAACTATGCTGAGCAGTTC.